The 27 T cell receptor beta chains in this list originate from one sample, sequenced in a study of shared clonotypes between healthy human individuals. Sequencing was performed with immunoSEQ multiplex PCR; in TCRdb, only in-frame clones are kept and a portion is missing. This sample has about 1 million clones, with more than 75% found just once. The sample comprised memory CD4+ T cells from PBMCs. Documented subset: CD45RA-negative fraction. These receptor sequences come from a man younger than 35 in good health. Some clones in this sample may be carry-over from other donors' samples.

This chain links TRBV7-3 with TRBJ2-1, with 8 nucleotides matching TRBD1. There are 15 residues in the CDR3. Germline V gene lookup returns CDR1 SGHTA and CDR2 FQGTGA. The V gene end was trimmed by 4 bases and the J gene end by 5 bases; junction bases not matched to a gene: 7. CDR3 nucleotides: TGTGCCAGCAGCTCACAGGGGGATGATGACAATGAGCAGTTCTTC. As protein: CASSSQGDDDNEQFF.

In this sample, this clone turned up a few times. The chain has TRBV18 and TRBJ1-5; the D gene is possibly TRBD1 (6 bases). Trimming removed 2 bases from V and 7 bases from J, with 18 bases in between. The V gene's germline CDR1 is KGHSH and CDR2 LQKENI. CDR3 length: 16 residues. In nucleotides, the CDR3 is TGTGCCAGCTCACCAGGGGAGGGGGGCGAAAGGCAGCCCCAGCATTTT. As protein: CASSPGEGGERQPQHF.

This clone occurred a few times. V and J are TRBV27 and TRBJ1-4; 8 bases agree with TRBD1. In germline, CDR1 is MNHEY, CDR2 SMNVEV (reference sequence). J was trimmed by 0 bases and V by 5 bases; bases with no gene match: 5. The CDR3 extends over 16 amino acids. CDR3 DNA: TGTGCCAGCAGTATCAGGGGGCACGCAACTAATGAAAAACTGTTTTTT. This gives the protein CASSIRGHATNEKLFF.

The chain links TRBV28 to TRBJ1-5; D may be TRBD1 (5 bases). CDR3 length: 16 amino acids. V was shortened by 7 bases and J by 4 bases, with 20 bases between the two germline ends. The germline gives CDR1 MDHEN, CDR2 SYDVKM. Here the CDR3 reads CASIRPGALGNQPQHF. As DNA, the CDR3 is TGTGCCAGCATCCGACCCGGGGCACTGGGGAATCAGCCCCAGCATTTT.

CDR3 in amino acids: CASSTGTSGAYEQYF. The CDR3 DNA is TGTGCCAGCAGCACCGGGACTAGCGGTGCCTACGAGCAGTACTTC. This chain links TRBV7-6 with TRBJ2-7; 11 bases are shared with TRBD2. Germline-derived CDR1 and CDR2 are SGHVS and FNYEAQ. This CDR3 has 15 amino acids. J lost 2 bases, V lost 5 bases, and 5 bases had no gene match.

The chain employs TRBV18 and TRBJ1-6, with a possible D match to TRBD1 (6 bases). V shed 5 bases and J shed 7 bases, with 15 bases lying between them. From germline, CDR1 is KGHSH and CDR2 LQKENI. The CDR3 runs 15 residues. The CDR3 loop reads CASSTPQGRNSPLHF. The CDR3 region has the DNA TGTGCCAGCTCAACCCCACAGGGTAGAAATTCACCCCTCCACTTT. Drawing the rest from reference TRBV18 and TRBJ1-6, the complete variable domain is NAGVMQNPRHLVRRRGQEARLRCSPMKGHSHVYWYRQLPEEGLKFMVYLQKENIIDESGMPKERFSAEFPKEGPSILRIQQVVRGDSAAYFCASSTPQGRNSPLHFGNGTRLTVT.

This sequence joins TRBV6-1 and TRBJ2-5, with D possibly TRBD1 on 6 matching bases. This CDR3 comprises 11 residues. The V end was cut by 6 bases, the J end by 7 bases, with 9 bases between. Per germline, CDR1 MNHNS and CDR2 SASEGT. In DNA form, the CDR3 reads TGTGCCAGCAGCCGGGACACGACCCAGTACTTC. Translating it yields CASSRDTTQYF.

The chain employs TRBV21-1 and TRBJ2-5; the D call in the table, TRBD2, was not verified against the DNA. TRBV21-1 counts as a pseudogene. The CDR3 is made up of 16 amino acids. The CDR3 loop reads CASSKECALAEETQYF. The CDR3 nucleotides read TGTGCCAGCAGCAAAGAATGTGCACTAGCGGAAGAGACCCAGTACTTC.

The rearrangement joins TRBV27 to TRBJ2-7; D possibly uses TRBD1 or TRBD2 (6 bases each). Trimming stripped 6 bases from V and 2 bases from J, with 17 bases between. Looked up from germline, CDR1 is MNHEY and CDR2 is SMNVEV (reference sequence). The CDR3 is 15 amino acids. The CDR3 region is CASSFSGQGTYEQYF. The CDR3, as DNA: TGTGCCAGCAGCTTTAGCGGCCAGGGGACCTACGAGCAGTACTTC.

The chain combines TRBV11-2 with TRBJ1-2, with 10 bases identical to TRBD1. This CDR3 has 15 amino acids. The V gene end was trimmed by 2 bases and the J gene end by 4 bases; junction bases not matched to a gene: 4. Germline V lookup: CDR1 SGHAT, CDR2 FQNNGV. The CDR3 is CASSLLRQGAYGYTF. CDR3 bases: TGTGCCAGCAGCTTATTGAGACAGGGGGCCTATGGCTACACCTTC.

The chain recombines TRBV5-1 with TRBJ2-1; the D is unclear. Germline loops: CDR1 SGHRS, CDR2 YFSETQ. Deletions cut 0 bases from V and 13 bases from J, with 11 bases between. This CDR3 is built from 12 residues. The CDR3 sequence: CASSLEQSRQFF. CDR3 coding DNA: TGCGCCAGCAGCTTGGAACAGTCTCGTCAGTTCTTC.

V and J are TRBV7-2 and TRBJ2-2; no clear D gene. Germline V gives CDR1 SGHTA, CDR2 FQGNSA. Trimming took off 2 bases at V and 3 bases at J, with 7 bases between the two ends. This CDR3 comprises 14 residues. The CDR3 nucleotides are TGTGCCAGCAGCTTATTCACGGACACCGGGGAGCTGTTTTTT. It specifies CASSLFTDTGELFF.

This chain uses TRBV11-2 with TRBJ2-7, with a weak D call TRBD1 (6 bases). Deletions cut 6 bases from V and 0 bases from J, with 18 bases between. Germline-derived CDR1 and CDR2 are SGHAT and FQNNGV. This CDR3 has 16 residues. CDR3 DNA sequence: TGTGCCAGCAGATCGTGGGGGCGGTCCCGCTCCTACGAGCAGTACTTC. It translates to CASRSWGRSRSYEQYF.

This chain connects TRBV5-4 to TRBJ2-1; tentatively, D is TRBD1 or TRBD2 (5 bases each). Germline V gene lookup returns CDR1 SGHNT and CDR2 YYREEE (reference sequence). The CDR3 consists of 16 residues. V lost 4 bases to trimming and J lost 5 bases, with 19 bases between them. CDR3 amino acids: CASSLGSGPRNNEQFF. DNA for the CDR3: TGTGCCAGCAGCCTCGGATCGGGGCCGCGGAACAATGAGCAGTTCTTC. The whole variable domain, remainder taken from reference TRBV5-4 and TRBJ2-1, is ETGVTQSPTHLIKTRGQQVTLRCSSQSGHNTVSWYQQALGQGPQFIFQYYREEENGRGNFPPRFSGLQFPNYSSELNVNALELDDSALYLCASSLGSGPRNNEQFFGPGTRLTVL.

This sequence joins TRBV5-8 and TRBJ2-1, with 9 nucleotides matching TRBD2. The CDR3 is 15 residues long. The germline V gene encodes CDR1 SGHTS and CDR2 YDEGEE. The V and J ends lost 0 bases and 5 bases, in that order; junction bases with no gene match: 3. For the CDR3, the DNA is TGTGCCAGCAGCTTGGGACTAGCGGAGAACAATGAGCAGTTCTTC. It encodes CASSLGLAENNEQFF.

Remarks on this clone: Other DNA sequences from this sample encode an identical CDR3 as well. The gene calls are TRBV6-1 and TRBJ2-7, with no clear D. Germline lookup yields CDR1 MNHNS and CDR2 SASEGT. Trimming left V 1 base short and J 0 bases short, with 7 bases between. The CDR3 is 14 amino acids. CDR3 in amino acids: CASSEGPSSYEQYF. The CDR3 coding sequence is TGTGCCAGCAGTGAAGGTCCGAGCTCCTACGAGCAGTACTTC.

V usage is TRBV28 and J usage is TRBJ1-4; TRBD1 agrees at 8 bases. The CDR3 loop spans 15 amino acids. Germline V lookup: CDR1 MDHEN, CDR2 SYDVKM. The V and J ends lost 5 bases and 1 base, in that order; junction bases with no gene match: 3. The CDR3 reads CASSEQGGTNEKLFF. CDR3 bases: TGTGCCAGCAGTGAACAGGGGGGAACTAATGAAAAACTGTTTTTT.

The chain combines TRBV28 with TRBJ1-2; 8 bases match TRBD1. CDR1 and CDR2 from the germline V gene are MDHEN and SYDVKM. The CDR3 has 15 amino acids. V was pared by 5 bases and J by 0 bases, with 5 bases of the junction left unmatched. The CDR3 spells CASSILGQANYGYTF. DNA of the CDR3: TGTGCCAGCAGTATCCTGGGACAGGCTAACTATGGCTACACCTTC.

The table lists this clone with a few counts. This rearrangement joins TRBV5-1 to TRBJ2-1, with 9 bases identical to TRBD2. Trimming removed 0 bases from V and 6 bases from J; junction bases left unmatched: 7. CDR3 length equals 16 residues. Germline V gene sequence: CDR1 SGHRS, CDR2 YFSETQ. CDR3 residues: CASSLGGLAGFNEQFF. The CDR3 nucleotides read TGCGCCAGCAGCTTGGGAGGGCTAGCGGGATTCAATGAGCAGTTCTTC.

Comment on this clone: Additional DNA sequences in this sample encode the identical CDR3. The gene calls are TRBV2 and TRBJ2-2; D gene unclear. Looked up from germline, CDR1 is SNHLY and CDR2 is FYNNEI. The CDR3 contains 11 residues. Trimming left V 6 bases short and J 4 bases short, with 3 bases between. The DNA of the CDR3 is TGTGCCAGCAGGGGCACCGGGGAGCTGTTTTTT. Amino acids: CASRGTGELFF.

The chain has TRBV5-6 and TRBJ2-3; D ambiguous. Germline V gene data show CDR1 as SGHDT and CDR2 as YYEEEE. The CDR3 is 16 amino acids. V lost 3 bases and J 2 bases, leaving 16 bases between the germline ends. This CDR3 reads CASSSLASRDTDTQYF. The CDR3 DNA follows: TGTGCCAGCAGCTCTTTGGCGTCTCGAGACACAGATACGCAGTATTTT. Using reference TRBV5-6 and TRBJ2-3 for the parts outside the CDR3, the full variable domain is DAGVTQSPTHLIKTRGQQVTLRCSPKSGHDTVSWYQQALGQGPQFIFQYYEEEERQRGNFPDRFSGHQFPNYSSELNVNALLLGDSALYLCASSSLASRDTDTQYFGPGTRLTVL.

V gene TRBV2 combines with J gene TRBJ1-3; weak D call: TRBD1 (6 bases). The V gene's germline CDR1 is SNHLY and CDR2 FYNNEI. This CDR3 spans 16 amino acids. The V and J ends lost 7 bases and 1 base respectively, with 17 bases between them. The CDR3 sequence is CASTYLTGRSGNTIYF. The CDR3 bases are TGTGCCAGCACCTACTTAACAGGGAGATCTGGAAACACCATATATTTT.

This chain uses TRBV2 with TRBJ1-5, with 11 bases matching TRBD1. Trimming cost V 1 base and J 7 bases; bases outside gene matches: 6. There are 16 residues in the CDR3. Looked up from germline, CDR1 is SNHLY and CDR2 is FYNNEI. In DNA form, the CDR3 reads TGTGCCAGCAGTGAAGGGACAGGGGGCGCACAGCAGCCCCAGCATTTT. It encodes CASSEGTGGAQQPQHF.

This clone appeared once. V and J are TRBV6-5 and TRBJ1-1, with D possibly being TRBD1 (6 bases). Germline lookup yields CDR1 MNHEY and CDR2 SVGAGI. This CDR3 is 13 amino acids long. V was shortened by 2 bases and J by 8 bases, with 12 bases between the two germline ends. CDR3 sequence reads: CASSYGQNPEAFF. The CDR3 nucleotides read TGTGCCAGCAGTTACGGACAGAATCCCGAAGCTTTCTTT.

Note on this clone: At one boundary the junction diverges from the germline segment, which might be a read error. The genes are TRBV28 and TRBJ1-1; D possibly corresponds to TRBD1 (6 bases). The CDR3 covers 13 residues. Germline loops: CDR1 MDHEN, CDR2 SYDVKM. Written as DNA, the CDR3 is TGTGCCCGCAGGTGGGGGGCAAACACTGAAGCTTTCTTT. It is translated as CARRWGANTEAFF.

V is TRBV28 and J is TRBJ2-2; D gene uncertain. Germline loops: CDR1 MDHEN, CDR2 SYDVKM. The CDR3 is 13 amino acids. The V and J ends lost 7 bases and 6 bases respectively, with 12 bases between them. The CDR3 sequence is CASTGVGSGELFF. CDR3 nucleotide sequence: TGTGCCAGCACGGGTGTCGGGTCCGGGGAGCTGTTTTTT. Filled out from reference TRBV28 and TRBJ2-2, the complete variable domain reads DVKVTQSSRYLVKRTGEKVFLECVQDMDHENMFWYRQDPGLGLRLIYFSYDVKMKEKGDIPEGYSVSREKKERFSLILESASTNQTSMYLCASTGVGSGELFFGEGSRLTVL.

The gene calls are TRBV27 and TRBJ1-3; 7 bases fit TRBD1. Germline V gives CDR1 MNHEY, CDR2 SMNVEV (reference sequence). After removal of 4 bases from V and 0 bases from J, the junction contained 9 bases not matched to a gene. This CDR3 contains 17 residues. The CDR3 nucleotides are TGTGCCAGCAGTTCCCGCGGGACAGATTACTCTGGAAACACCATATATTTT. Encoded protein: CASSSRGTDYSGNTIYF.